This T cell receptor beta chain was observed in a study of cytomegalovirus exposure and HLA in healthy donors. The CDR3 sequence is 14 residues long. Per germline, CDR1 SGHTA and CDR2 FQGNSA. V lost 6 bases to trimming and J lost 2 bases; unmatched junction nucleotides: 4. Comments on this clone: As yet, its antigen is unknown.

Both 60 Vbeta primers and 13 Jbeta primers went into the PCR. The assay was immunoSEQ multiplex PCR, and TCRdb's table has in-frame clones only and misses some. The profile covers roughly 100,000 clones, with about 80% appearing a single time and about 5% taken by the ten largest. Study conclusions and caveats: The study reported that TCR beta sequences accurately predicted HLA-A and HLA-B alleles in most subjects. The study listed roughly 160 cytomegalovirus-associated TCR beta chains. Further analysis, carried out later, found HLA-associated TCR beta chains more clonally expanded than equally common other chains. It emerged from a later analysis that several of the most significant clusters appeared to be linked to common viral pathogens.

This chain connects TRBV7-2 to TRBJ1-2; 9 bases are a match to TRBD1. Input material: PBMCs. This clonotype was obtained from a woman between 18 and 29 years old in good health and CMV-seropositive. CDR3 residues: CASSHGQGNYGYTF. The CDR3 nucleotides are TGTGCCAGCAGTCACGGACAGGGGAACTATGGCTACACCTTC.